The entry below describes one TCR beta chain. Its antigen is undetermined. The method was immunoSEQ multiplex PCR; TCRdb's version includes in-frame clones alone and lacks a portion of them. In the table there are 130,000 or so clones, 70% to 90% of which are singletons. The sample is drawn from a study of T cell responses to AZD1222 COVID-19 vaccine. Points from the study as a whole: The donors showed a predominance of white British ancestry and of females, with possible underestimation of clonal diversity.

Trimming cost V 0 bases and J 4 bases; bases outside gene matches: 8. The length of the CDR3 is 15 residues. Germline V CDR1 and CDR2: SQVTM, ANQGSEA. This chain uses TRBV29-1 with TRBJ1-2, with 7 bases identical to TRBD1. The sample was peripheral blood, taken on day 0 of AZD1222 vaccination. This clonotype was obtained from an adult in good health. CDR3 DNA: TGCAGCGTTGAAGAGCCCCCCGGGACAGTCTATGGCTACACCTTC. This sequence encodes CSVEEPPGTVYGYTF.